This T cell receptor (beta chain) was recorded in a study of CD8+ T cells in alopecia areata. About the study: Severity of treated patients was scored by affected scalp percentage. Whole-study results and caveats: Tofacitinib significantly reduced both scalp clonality and expanded CD8+ clones among the top 100.

Treatment denoted: oral pan-JAK inhibitor, 5-10 mg twice daily. A word on this clone: Its cognate antigen is unknown.

Trimming left V 0 bases short and J 5 bases short, with 17 bases between. Germline lookup yields CDR1 LNHNV and CDR2 YYDKDF (reference sequence). This CDR3 has 16 residues. The sequencing template was cDNA reverse transcribed from extracted RNA. Profiled with immunoSEQ multiplex PCR; TCRdb holds only in-frame clones, not every one. This sample has more than 85,000 clones, with approximately 60% found just once. The starting material was CD8+ T cells sorted from blood, obtained at week 4, from a patient treated with tofacitinib. This TCR was sampled from a human donor with alopecia areata. The chain links TRBV15 to TRBJ2-7; D gene ambiguous. CDR3 sequence: CATSRDAWGPRHEQYF. In DNA, the CDR3 is TGTGCCACCAGCAGAGACGCTTGGGGTCCTCGACACGAGCAGTACTTC.